The rows below give T cell receptor beta chains drawn from one sample of a study of OX40 agonist ivuxolimab in advanced cancers. The repertoire was sequenced with immunoSEQ multiplex PCR; TCRdb's copy has only in-frame clones and lacks some. Of approximately 84,000 clones listed, around 94% are singletons. This specimen was CD4+ or CD8+ T cells sorted from blood, taken in a trial of the OX40 agonist ivuxolimab. Every receptor here comes from an adult with an advanced solid tumor such as melanoma, head and neck, liver or kidney cancer. The conserved cysteine and the conserved F or W are not part of the CDR3 here. Fields, in order: V gene, J gene, CDR3 protein.

v_call: TRBV7-2; j_call: TRBJ2-7; cdr3_aa: ASSLVLIAGADEQY
v_call: TRBV5-1; j_call: TRBJ1-1; cdr3_aa: ASSTWTGMNTEAF
v_call: TRBV28; j_call: TRBJ1-6; cdr3_aa: ASGEGGNSPLH
v_call: TRBV7-2; j_call: TRBJ2-7; cdr3_aa: ASRQTRRGGNEQY
v_call: TRBV5-6; j_call: TRBJ2-5; cdr3_aa: ASSLGGEETQY
v_call: TRBV27; j_call: TRBJ2-7; cdr3_aa: ASSPRGSTYEQY
v_call: TRBV6-5; j_call: TRBJ2-2; cdr3_aa: ASSPGNTGELF
v_call: TRBV6-5; j_call: TRBJ2-3; cdr3_aa: ASAVLGGSTDTQY
v_call: TRBV19; j_call: TRBJ2-2; cdr3_aa: ASSFPGLAGSTGELF
v_call: TRBV9; j_call: TRBJ1-1; cdr3_aa: ASSPPVAEAF
v_call: TRBV2; j_call: TRBJ1-1; cdr3_aa: ASRTGGTEAF
v_call: TRBV6-5; j_call: TRBJ2-7; cdr3_aa: ASSVVSGYYEQY
v_call: TRBV6-5; j_call: TRBJ2-7; cdr3_aa: ASSYYPDGAYEQY
v_call: TRBV2; j_call: TRBJ1-2; cdr3_aa: ASSEGGGGYGHT
v_call: TRBV7-9; j_call: TRBJ2-7; cdr3_aa: ASSSHRVDYEQY
v_call: TRBV27; j_call: TRBJ1-1; cdr3_aa: ASSSYRWENTEAF
v_call: TRBV2; j_call: TRBJ1-1; cdr3_aa: AIIVNTEAF
v_call: TRBV5-1; j_call: TRBJ2-1; cdr3_aa: ASSVTGSSYNEQF
v_call: TRBV10-3; j_call: TRBJ1-5; cdr3_aa: AIGDSRNQPQH
v_call: TRBV7-2; j_call: TRBJ2-4; cdr3_aa: ASSLGVRIKNIQY
v_call: TRBV29-1; j_call: TRBJ1-1; cdr3_aa: SVPKVGTEAF
v_call: TRBV27; j_call: TRBJ1-1; cdr3_aa: ASSLFADFNTEAF
v_call: TRBV6-5; j_call: TRBJ2-4; cdr3_aa: ASSWEGRGNIQY
v_call: TRBV27; j_call: TRBJ1-6; cdr3_aa: ASRIDRGTANNSPLH
v_call: TRBV7-6; j_call: TRBJ2-2; cdr3_aa: ASTSTGELF
v_call: TRBV30; j_call: TRBJ2-3; cdr3_aa: AWSVDGTDTQY
v_call: TRBV19; j_call: TRBJ2-1; cdr3_aa: ASNRGRDNEQF
v_call: TRBV10-3; j_call: TRBJ2-1; cdr3_aa: AIRGPQGEQF
v_call: TRBV6-6; j_call: TRBJ1-2; cdr3_aa: ASSPPTGSGGYT
v_call: TRBV9; j_call: TRBJ2-7; cdr3_aa: ASSPGTASYEQY
v_call: TRBV19; j_call: TRBJ1-2; cdr3_aa: ASSIGGQGGGGYT
v_call: TRBV9; j_call: TRBJ2-1; cdr3_aa: ASSVEGVDDEQF
v_call: TRBV7-9; j_call: TRBJ2-1; cdr3_aa: ASSPYFRDRGDEQF
v_call: TRBV7-7; j_call: TRBJ2-7; cdr3_aa: ASSLTSTYEQY
v_call: TRBV6-6; j_call: TRBJ1-6; cdr3_aa: ASSYLGADSPLH
v_call: TRBV6-5; j_call: TRBJ2-5; cdr3_aa: ASSPGLARGTQY
v_call: TRBV13; j_call: TRBJ1-1; cdr3_aa: ASSLEGVVTEAF
v_call: TRBV11-2; j_call: TRBJ2-7; cdr3_aa: ASSFGDGSSYEQY
v_call: TRBV2; j_call: TRBJ1-2; cdr3_aa: ASSAAGWGNGYT
v_call: TRBV7-9; j_call: TRBJ2-5; cdr3_aa: ASSLPPVTATGQETQY
v_call: TRBV13; j_call: TRBJ2-3; cdr3_aa: ASSFGGRPADTQY
v_call: TRBV28; j_call: TRBJ2-5; cdr3_aa: ASRTLAGGPGQETQY
v_call: TRBV28; j_call: TRBJ2-1; cdr3_aa: ASSLTLEQF
v_call: TRBV4-1; j_call: TRBJ2-7; cdr3_aa: ASSQARGSREQY
v_call: TRBV7-6; j_call: TRBJ2-2; cdr3_aa: ASSLGQGAGELF
v_call: TRBV7-6; j_call: TRBJ2-1; cdr3_aa: ASSSSWANEQF
v_call: TRBV4-3; j_call: TRBJ1-5; cdr3_aa: ASSQDHQGGQPQH
v_call: TRBV27; j_call: TRBJ2-7; cdr3_aa: ASSSSEGREIYEQY
v_call: TRBV11-2; j_call: TRBJ1-5; cdr3_aa: ASSPEGNQPQH
v_call: TRBV11-2; j_call: TRBJ1-2; cdr3_aa: ASSPPGQGEANYGYT
v_call: TRBV27; j_call: TRBJ1-5; cdr3_aa: ASSIGQGVNQPQH